The rows below give T cell receptor beta chains drawn from one sample of a study of T cells in Graves' hyperthyroidism and ophthalmopathy. One entry per CDR3 protein results from TCRdb running MiXCR on the multiplex PCR reads. The table records fewer than 350,000 distinct CDR3 sequences, approximately 22% of them present only once. The specimen sequenced was blood. These receptors came from a woman between 45 and 65 years old with Graves' hyperthyroidism. CDR3s include the opening cysteine and the closing phenylalanine or tryptophan. Each record gives: V gene, J gene, D gene, clone size, CDR3 protein, CDR3 DNA. A D gene is named only where the DNA matches it firmly. Size is stated for part of the rows, as once, few or many counts, or as a class when the clone is expanded.

TRBV5-1	TRBJ1-2	NA	NA	CASSLGGGARGYTF	TGCGCCAGCAGCTTGGGTGGGGGCGCGCGTGGCTACACCTTC
TRBV15	TRBJ1-6	TRBD1	NA	CATSFRDRGSPLHF	TGTGCCACCAGCTTCCGGGACAGGGGGTCACCCCTCCACTTT
TRBV18	TRBJ1-3	NA	NA	CASSPSSNSPPINTIYF	TGTGCCAGCTCACCTTCCTCAAATTCACCCCCGATAAACACCATATATTTT
TRBV20-1	TRBJ2-3	NA	many	CSARPGADTQYF	TGCAGTGCTAGGCCGGGGGCAGATACGCAGTATTTT
TRBV2	TRBJ2-7	TRBD1	once	CASSVSRGSNEQYF	TGTGCCAGCAGCGTGTCCAGGGGGTCGAACGAGCAGTACTTC
TRBV20-1	TRBJ2-7	TRBD2	many	CSASPAGGPGEQYF	TGCAGTGCTTCCCCAGCGGGAGGGCCGGGGGAGCAGTACTTC
TRBV4-1	TRBJ2-1	TRBD2	NA	CASSSGSMGNEQFF	TGCGCCAGCTCTAGCGGGAGTATGGGCAATGAGCAGTTCTTC
TRBV11-2	TRBJ2-1	TRBD2	many	CASSPGTSLNEQFF	TGTGCCAGCAGCCCCGGGACTAGCCTTAATGAGCAGTTCTTC
TRBV12-3/TRBV12-4	TRBJ1-5	NA	few	CASTQGNQPQHF	TGTGCCAGCACTCAGGGCAATCAGCCCCAGCATTTT
TRBV3-1	TRBJ2-5	TRBD2	NA	CASSQDQRGQETQYF	TGTGCCAGCAGCCAAGATCAGCGGGGCCAAGAGACCCAGTACTTC
TRBV28	TRBJ2-4	NA	many	CASSLSPKGDIQYF	TGTGCCAGCAGTTTAAGCCCAAAGGGGGACATTCAGTACTTC
TRBV11-2	TRBJ2-7	NA	many	CASSLATGDQGYEQYF	TGTGCCAGCAGCTTAGCCACCGGGGACCAGGGCTACGAGCAGTACTTC
TRBV3-1	TRBJ1-2	NA	many	CASSHWDYGYTF	TGTGCCAGCAGCCATTGGGACTATGGCTACACCTTC
TRBV7-2	TRBJ1-2	TRBD1	many	CASSRQGRDYGYTF	TGTGCCAGCAGTCGACAGGGTAGGGACTATGGCTACACCTTC
TRBV15	TRBJ1-1	TRBD1	few	CATSRSLGQGMNTEAFF	TGTGCCACCAGCCGATCTTTGGGACAGGGAATGAACACTGAAGCTTTCTTT
TRBV20-1	TRBJ2-1	TRBD2	NA	CSARGLAHNEQFF	TGCAGTGCTCGCGGACTAGCACACAATGAGCAGTTCTTC
TRBV12-3/TRBV12-4	TRBJ1-1	NA	NA	CASSLGGLRNEMSTEAFF	TGTGCCAGCAGTTTGGGGGGGCTCCGGAACGAAATGAGCACTGAAGCTTTCTTT
TRBV6-2/TRBV6-3	TRBJ1-4	NA	NA	CASTRMRGTNEKLFF	TGCGCCAGCACTCGGATGAGGGGAACTAATGAAAAACTGTTTTTT
TRBV10-3	TRBJ1-5	NA	few	CAISESVGGYQPQHF	TGTGCCATCAGTGAGTCGGTCGGGGGCTATCAGCCCCAGCATTTT
TRBV2	TRBJ1-2	NA	NA	CASSERRVEGYTF	TGTGCCAGCAGTGAGAGAAGGGTGGAAGGCTACACCTTC
TRBV5-1	TRBJ2-3	TRBD2	many	CASSLVASGSRTDTQYF	TGCGCCAGCAGCTTGGTGGCTAGCGGGAGTCGTACAGATACGCAGTATTTT
TRBV10-3	TRBJ2-1	NA	NA	CAISQGTGVYNEQFF	TGTGCCATCAGTCAAGGGACTGGGGTCTACAATGAGCAGTTCTTC
TRBV28	TRBJ1-1	NA	many	CASRRGSSSVNTEAFF	TGTGCCAGCAGACGGGGCTCAAGTTCCGTGAACACTGAAGCTTTCTTT
TRBV2	TRBJ1-6	NA	many	CASSVGVLDNSPLHF	TGTGCCAGCAGTGTCGGGGTCCTGGATAATTCACCCCTCCACTTT
TRBV11-3	TRBJ2-1	NA	many	CASSLAKGDNEQFF	TGTGCCAGCAGCTTGGCTAAGGGGGACAATGAGCAGTTCTTC
TRBV2	TRBJ2-2	TRBD2	many	CASSGLAGGPNGELFF	TGTGCCAGCAGTGGACTAGCGGGAGGGCCTAACGGGGAGCTGTTTTTT
TRBV5-1	TRBJ2-1	NA	NA	CASALFSDSSYNEQFF	TGCGCCAGCGCTCTGTTTAGCGATAGCTCCTACAATGAGCAGTTCTTC
TRBV7-9	TRBJ2-5	TRBD1	many	CASSHYRGRYQETQYF	TGTGCCAGCAGCCACTACAGGGGGAGGTACCAAGAGACCCAGTACTTC
TRBV6-1	TRBJ1-1	NA	many	CASSDRGNTEAFF	TGTGCCAGCAGTGATCGGGGGAACACTGAAGCTTTCTTT
TRBV7-9	TRBJ1-1	NA	many	CASSPTTDVTEAFF	TGTGCCAGCAGCCCAACGACGGATGTAACTGAAGCTTTCTTT
TRBV2	TRBJ1-3	NA	NA	CASSGKVTGNTIYF	TGTGCCAGCAGCGGGAAGGTGACTGGAAACACCATATATTTT
TRBV25-1	TRBJ2-1	TRBD2	NA	CASSLWTSGGPEYNEQFF	TGTGCCAGCAGCCTCTGGACTAGCGGGGGCCCGGAGTACAATGAGCAGTTCTTC
TRBV18	TRBJ2-7	TRBD1	NA	CASSPGQGPSLEQYF	TGTGCCAGCTCTCCTGGACAGGGCCCCTCTCTCGAGCAGTACTTC
TRBV11-2	TRBJ1-5	TRBD1	many	CASSADRGHSNQPQHF	TGTGCCAGCAGCGCAGACAGGGGCCATAGCAATCAGCCCCAGCATTTT
TRBV19	TRBJ1-2	NA	NA	CASSMNRDNGYTF	TGTGCCAGTAGTATGAACAGGGACAATGGCTACACCTTC
TRBV20-1	TRBJ2-7	TRBD2	many	CSATGLAGGEQYF	TGCAGTGCAACCGGACTAGCGGGAGGCGAGCAGTACTTC
TRBV2	TRBJ2-1	NA	few	CASSEFSPGNEQSF	TGTGCCAGCAGTGAATTTAGCCCGGGGAATGAGCAGTCCTTC
TRBV6-6	TRBJ2-7	TRBD1	NA	CASSYSSTGTDTPYEQYF	TGTGCCAGCAGTTACTCTAGTACCGGGACAGATACGCCCTACGAGCAGTACTTC
TRBV6-1	TRBJ2-2	NA	NA	CASRPPPPGANTGELFF	TGTGCCAGCAGACCCCCCCCCCCAGGGGCCAACACCGGGGAGCTGTTTTTT
TRBV12-3/TRBV12-4	TRBJ2-3	TRBD2	many	CASRVAGGVVDTQYF	TGTGCCAGCAGAGTCGCGGGAGGGGTAGTAGATACGCAGTATTTT
TRBV11-2	TRBJ2-2	NA	many	CASSLLSRRSTGELFF	TGTGCCAGCAGCTTACTTTCGAGACGGTCCACCGGGGAGCTGTTTTTT
TRBV6-1	TRBJ1-2	NA	many	CASSLGTPTNYGYTF	TGTGCCAGCAGTCTAGGAACGCCGACAAACTATGGCTACACCTTC
TRBV18	TRBJ1-1	NA	many	CASSPLNVQTEKNTEAFF	TGTGCCAGCTCACCACTCAACGTCCAGACGGAAAAGAACACTGAAGCTTTCTTT
TRBV9	TRBJ2-7	NA	many	CASSAGHGAYEQYF	TGTGCCAGCAGCGCAGGGCACGGGGCCTACGAGCAGTACTTC
TRBV18	TRBJ2-1	TRBD2	many	CASSPSYLTSGRTNEQFF	TGTGCCAGCTCACCTTCATATCTCACTAGCGGGAGGACGAATGAGCAGTTCTTC
TRBV5-4	TRBJ2-3	TRBD1	many	CASTGQGTDTQYF	TGTGCCAGCACAGGACAGGGGACAGATACGCAGTATTTT
TRBV5-5	TRBJ2-2	NA	NA	CASSRETGELFF	TGTGCCAGCAGCCGGGAGACCGGGGAGCTGTTTTTT
TRBV20-1	TRBJ1-1	TRBD1	few	CSASPRGTEAFF	TGCAGTGCTTCCCCCAGGGGGACTGAAGCTTTCTTT
TRBV5-8	TRBJ1-2	TRBD1	many	CASTTGDRGRYGYTF	TGTGCCAGCACCACGGGCGACAGGGGAAGATATGGCTACACCTTC
TRBV20-1	TRBJ1-2	TRBD1	NA	CSAWTGGSAGYTF	TGCAGTGCTTGGACAGGGGGCTCTGCTGGCTACACCTTC
TRBV5-1	TRBJ2-7	TRBD1	few	CASSFEGQSSYEQYF	TGCGCCAGCAGCTTCGAGGGACAGAGCTCCTACGAGCAGTACTTC
TRBV5-4	TRBJ1-2	NA	many	CASSPGAYPSGYTF	TGTGCCAGCAGCCCAGGGGCCTACCCTTCTGGCTACACCTTC
TRBV10-1	TRBJ2-3	NA	few	CASSESGTDTQYF	TGCGCCAGCAGTGAGTCAGGGACAGATACGCAGTATTTT
TRBV4-2	TRBJ2-5	NA	few	CASSLRDSRVGVGETQYF	TGTGCCAGCAGCCTCCGGGACTCTAGGGTCGGTGTGGGAGAGACCCAGTACTTC
TRBV18	TRBJ2-7	NA	NA	CASSPQRGGEQYF	TGTGCCAGCTCACCACAGAGGGGTGGGGAGCAGTACTTC
TRBV7-2	TRBJ2-5	NA	NA	CASSPGERARETQYF	TGTGCCAGCAGCCCCGGAGAGCGGGCAAGAGAGACCCAGTACTTC
TRBV18	TRBJ1-2	NA	many	CASPDSYGYTF	TGTGCCAGCCCCGACAGTTATGGCTACACCTTC
TRBV5-1	TRBJ1-4	NA	many	CASIFAKTNEKLFF	TGCGCCAGCATTTTTGCCAAAACTAATGAAAAACTGTTTTTT
TRBV28	TRBJ2-7	NA	many	CASSLFGQGLYEQYF	TGTGCCAGCAGTTTATTCGGGCAGGGTCTCTACGAGCAGTACTTC